The T cell receptor (beta chain) described here comes from a study of blood T cell repertoires in COVID-19 (dated by TCRdb to 2018 to 2020). In the study overall: The collaborator samples originated in the United States, Italy and Spain and spanned the acute and convalescent phases of COVID-19. Where available, HLA class I and class II types were taken from metadata supplied by the sample provider and were not determined by assay-based typing. The material from the prospective study consisted of cDNA or gDNA derived from T cells, B-cell-depleted T cells, or PBMCs. Subjects who had been exposed to COVID-19, were actively infected with it, or had recovered from it provided the deeply sampled blood TCRbeta repertoires that made up the dataset. Samples came from the ongoing ImmuneRACE study (first 160 participants) plus 1,254 subjects from 6 global collaborators. Sample metadata almost always included a de-identified subject ID, COVID-19 status, age in years and sex. The repertoires were released in a freely available public database meant as a resource for research on the immune response to SARS-CoV-2. The study at large found these results: The amount of clinical and demographic metadata varied by source and participant and was provided uncurated.

Collaborating institutions collected whole blood in K2EDTA tubes following their own protocols. For TCRbeta analysis, collaborators shipped samples in one of three forms: frozen whole blood, isolated PBMCs, or DNA extracted from either of those sample types. TCRbeta CDR3 regions were amplified from genomic DNA using the immunoSEQ Assay, a bias-controlled multiplex PCR. In the source study's methods: Within the assay, amplification of reference gene primers was used to estimate how many nucleated cells each sample contained. Sequence reads were collapsed and filtered to measure the absolute abundance of every unique TCRbeta CDR3 rearrangement. For each sample, productive Simpson clonality was calculated as the square root of Simpson's diversity index over productive rearrangements. Here the immuneACCESS table is served through TCRdb, limited to in-frame sequences with V and J called. Missing clones are a known gap in these copies; in checked studies unresolved V genes cover under half, and the rest lacks a known reason. V and J calls and clone size come straight from that table; D and trimming were deduced from the DNA. The sample data list roughly 300,000 clones, and over 70% of these were observed just once. Roughly 1.2% of the sample belongs to the ten largest clones.

As to this clone: Its antigen is currently not known. No quality values exist for individual bases; no much larger clone is one base distant.

Spanning cysteine to phenylalanine, the CDR3 consists of 14 amino acids. Just the 42-base CDR3 DNA is kept, in frame starting at base 1. After removal of 3 bases from V and 0 bases from J, the junction retains 4 bases not matched to a gene. Reading the germline V gene (reference sequence) gives CDR1 GTSNPN and CDR2 SVGIG. The TCR comes from a woman aged 45-65 years with acute or convalescent COVID-19. The chain employs TRBV30 and TRBJ1-1; 7 bases in the middle match TRBD1. Sequencing was performed on peripheral blood. The nucleotide sequence reads as follows: TGTGCCTGGAGGGGCAGGGGGTTGAACACTGAAGCTTTCTTT. It translates as CAWRGRGLNTEAFF. Reference TRBV30 and TRBJ1-1 genes cover what lies past the CDR3, so the full variable domain is SQTIHQWPATLVQPVGSPLSLECTVEGTSNPNLYWYRQAAGRGLQLLFYSVGIGQISSEVPQNLSASRPQDRQFILSSKKLLLSDSGFYLCAWRGRGLNTEAFFGQGTRLTVV.